This entry concerns a single T cell receptor (beta chain). This table comes from immunoSEQ multiplex PCR, and its TCRdb copy is limited to in-frame clones, with some not included. This table has fewer than 100,000 clones, about 89% appearing once. This sample stems from a study of OX40 agonist ivuxolimab in advanced cancers. Trimming shortened V by 2 bases and J by 2 bases, and 9 bases separated the two germline ends. The CDR3 consists of 14 residues. Germline CDR1 and CDR2: SNHLY and FYNNEI. This specimen consisted of CD4+ or CD8+ T cells sorted from blood, obtained in a trial of the OX40 agonist ivuxolimab. The gene calls are TRBV2 and TRBJ2-5; D not certain. The sequence came from an adult with an advanced solid tumor such as melanoma, head and neck, liver or kidney cancer. This CDR3 reads CASSERTLQETQYF. The CDR3, as DNA: TGTGCCAGCAGTGAACGGACCCTACAAGAGACCCAGTACTTC.